This is a list of T cell receptor beta chains from one sample in a study of OX40 agonist ivuxolimab in advanced cancers. Using immunoSEQ multiplex PCR, the repertoire was profiled, and TCRdb retains in-frame clones only, with some absent. The sample lists more than 65,000 clones; approximately 94% were seen once. The sample consisted of CD4+ or CD8+ T cells sorted from blood, taken in a trial of the OX40 agonist ivuxolimab. The receptor set was obtained from an adult with an advanced solid tumor such as melanoma, head and neck, liver or kidney cancer. Each CDR3 is given with its conserved first and last residue. A D gene is named only where the DNA matches it firmly. Clone size is given for some rows only: seen once, a few or many times, or a class if the clone is expanded.

size: -; D: -; V: TRBV10-3; J: TRBJ2-1; DNA: TGTGCCATCAGTGAGTATGGCGATGAGCAGTTCTTC; CDR3: CAISEYGDEQFF
size: -; D: TRBD2; V: TRBV4-3; J: TRBJ2-3; DNA: TGCGCCAGCAGCCAAGACTGGGAGGGAGGTCCAGATACGCAGTATTTT; CDR3: CASSQDWEGGPDTQYF
size: -; D: -; V: TRBV29-1; J: TRBJ2-7; DNA: TGCAGCGTTGAAGAGGGCGGATACGAGCAGTACTTC; CDR3: CSVEEGGYEQYF
size: -; D: -; V: TRBV6-5; J: TRBJ1-1; DNA: TGTGCCAGCAGTTACCTTGGAGGGACTGAAGCTTTCTTT; CDR3: CASSYLGGTEAFF
size: -; D: TRBD1; V: TRBV29-1; J: TRBJ2-2; DNA: TGCAGCGTGGGGGACAGGGTGAACACCGGGGAGCTGTTTTTT; CDR3: CSVGDRVNTGELFF
size: few; D: TRBD2; V: TRBV9; J: TRBJ2-1; DNA: TGTGCCAGCAGCGCCTCAGCGGGAAGCTCCTACAATGAGCAGTTCTTC; CDR3: CASSASAGSSYNEQFF
size: once; D: -; V: TRBV7-9; J: TRBJ2-5; DNA: TGTGCCAGCAGCTGGGGCTCGATTGTGAGAGGGCCGGTTGGGGAGACCCAGTACTTC; CDR3: CASSWGSIVRGPVGETQYF
size: -; D: TRBD2; V: TRBV5-6; J: TRBJ2-7; DNA: TGTGCCAGCAGCCGGGAGGCAGGGACCCACTACGAGCAGTACTTC; CDR3: CASSREAGTHYEQYF
size: -; D: -; V: TRBV29-1; J: TRBJ1-1; DNA: TGCAGCGGCACGGTCCCTACCTTGAACACTGAAGCTTTCTTT; CDR3: CSGTVPTLNTEAFF
size: few; D: TRBD1; V: TRBV30; J: TRBJ1-1; DNA: TGTGCCTGGAGGGACAGGCTGAACACTGAAGCTTTCTTT; CDR3: CAWRDRLNTEAFF
size: -; D: -; V: TRBV2; J: TRBJ2-5; DNA: TGTGCCAGCTCCGACAGGCTCCAAGAGACCCAGTACTTC; CDR3: CASSDRLQETQYF
size: -; D: TRBD2; V: TRBV7-9; J: TRBJ2-3; DNA: TGTGCCAGCAGTTCCTTGGCGGGAGGTAGCACAGATACGCAGTATTTT; CDR3: CASSSLAGGSTDTQYF
size: -; D: TRBD2; V: TRBV19; J: TRBJ2-7; DNA: TGTGCCAGTAGTATTCGAGCGGGAGTCGTATCGTACGAGCAGTACTTC; CDR3: CASSIRAGVVSYEQYF
size: -; D: -; V: TRBV28; J: TRBJ1-4; DNA: TGTGCCAGCAGCCAGAGAACAGGACGGAGGCCAAATGAAAAACTGTTTTTT; CDR3: CASSQRTGRRPNEKLFF
size: -; D: -; V: TRBV5-1; J: TRBJ2-1; DNA: TGCGCCAGCAGCTTACGACAAGCCGATGAGCAGTTCTTC; CDR3: CASSLRQADEQFF
size: -; D: -; V: TRBV6-5; J: TRBJ2-7; DNA: TGTGCCAGCAGTTACTCGTCCCCTGCGAGCTCCTACGAGCAGTACTTC; CDR3: CASSYSSPASSYEQYF
size: -; D: -; V: TRBV28; J: TRBJ2-7; DNA: TGTGCCAGCAATGGGCCGAGTACTTACGAGCAGTACTTC; CDR3: CASNGPSTYEQYF
size: -; D: TRBD1; V: TRBV9; J: TRBJ2-7; DNA: TGTGCCAGCAGCCCACGGGACGGGACAGGGTACGAGCAGTACTTC; CDR3: CASSPRDGTGYEQYF
size: -; D: -; V: TRBV28; J: TRBJ1-1; DNA: TGTGCCAGCAGTCTGGACACTGAAGCTTTCTTT; CDR3: CASSLDTEAFF
size: -; D: -; V: TRBV7-9; J: TRBJ1-3; DNA: TGTGCCAGCAGCATATTTACAGGTCCCTCTGGAAACACCATATATTTT; CDR3: CASSIFTGPSGNTIYF
size: -; D: -; V: TRBV7-6; J: TRBJ2-7; DNA: TGTGCCAGCAGCTTAAACGCAGCCTACGAGCAGTACTTC; CDR3: CASSLNAAYEQYF
size: -; D: -; V: TRBV18; J: TRBJ1-1; DNA: TGTGCCAGCTCACCTGGGGGCCCAATAAACACTGAAGCTTTCTTT; CDR3: CASSPGGPINTEAFF
size: -; D: -; V: TRBV18; J: TRBJ1-1; DNA: TGTGCCAGCTCAGTGCCACGATTCCTGAACACTGAAGCTTTCTTT; CDR3: CASSVPRFLNTEAFF
size: once; D: -; V: TRBV5-6; J: TRBJ1-4; DNA: TGTGCCAGCAGCTTGTCGGCGGCAACTAATGAAAAACTGTTTTTT; CDR3: CASSLSAATNEKLFF
size: few; D: -; V: TRBV11-2; J: TRBJ2-1; DNA: TGTGCCAGCAGCTTGATAGCGAATGAGCAGTTCTTC; CDR3: CASSLIANEQFF
size: -; D: -; V: TRBV7-2; J: TRBJ2-6; DNA: TGTGCCAGCAGCCTTGGGAGCTCTGGGGCCAACGTCCTGACTTTC; CDR3: CASSLGSSGANVLTF
size: -; D: -; V: TRBV9; J: TRBJ2-1; DNA: TGTGCCAGCAGCGGCGGGTGGGACAATGAGCAGTTCTTC; CDR3: CASSGGWDNEQFF
size: -; D: -; V: TRBV7-9; J: TRBJ2-7; DNA: TGTGCCAGCAGCTCCTCGGACCCCCCTTACGAGCAGTACTTC; CDR3: CASSSSDPPYEQYF
size: -; D: -; V: TRBV30; J: TRBJ2-1; DNA: TGTGCCTGGAGGACGGACAGTTCCTACAATGAGCAGTTCTTC; CDR3: CAWRTDSSYNEQFF
size: -; D: -; V: TRBV5-1; J: TRBJ1-1; DNA: TGCGCCAGCAGCTTGAAGGGGGCTGAAGCTTTCTTT; CDR3: CASSLKGAEAFF
size: -; D: TRBD2; V: TRBV11-2; J: TRBJ2-1; DNA: TGTGCCAGCAGCTCCCCGGGGGGAGAGCCCTACAATGAGCAGTTCTTC; CDR3: CASSSPGGEPYNEQFF
size: -; D: TRBD2; V: TRBV13; J: TRBJ2-1; DNA: TGTGCCAGCAGCCCTGGACTAGCGGGAAGGTACAATGAGCAGTTCTTC; CDR3: CASSPGLAGRYNEQFF
size: -; D: TRBD2; V: TRBV7-3; J: TRBJ2-1; DNA: TGTGCCAGCAGCTTAACGGGAAGCGGGACGAGTCGAGGGTCCTACAATGAGCAGTTCTTC; CDR3: CASSLTGSGTSRGSYNEQFF
size: -; D: -; V: TRBV12-1; J: TRBJ2-7; DNA: TGTGCCAGCAGCTTTGCCGCCCGACAGGACGACTCCTACGAGCAGTACTTC; CDR3: CASSFAARQDDSYEQYF
size: -; D: -; V: TRBV7-6; J: TRBJ1-1; DNA: TGTGCCAGCAGCTTAGAGCTAGACCTCGCCGGTACTGAAGCTTTCTTT; CDR3: CASSLELDLAGTEAFF
size: -; D: TRBD1; V: TRBV4-3; J: TRBJ2-7; DNA: TGCGCCAGCAGCCAAGAAGGGCAGGGGGCTTACGAGCAGTACTTC; CDR3: CASSQEGQGAYEQYF
size: -; D: -; V: TRBV9; J: TRBJ2-3; DNA: TGTGCCAGCAGCTCAGGTGTGGGTAGCACAGATACGCAGTATTTT; CDR3: CASSSGVGSTDTQYF
size: -; D: -; V: TRBV27; J: TRBJ2-1; DNA: TGTGCCAGCAGTTGGGGTAGCGGATACAATGAGCAGTTCTTC; CDR3: CASSWGSGYNEQFF
size: -; D: -; V: TRBV7-9; J: TRBJ1-4; DNA: TGTGCCAGCAGCCCCCCGACAGACCCTTGGTCACTGTTTTTT; CDR3: CASSPPTDPWSLFF
size: once; D: -; V: TRBV5-1; J: TRBJ2-2; DNA: TGCGCCAGCAGCTTGGGCTCGCGCACCGGGGAGCTGTTTTTT; CDR3: CASSLGSRTGELFF
size: -; D: TRBD2; V: TRBV27; J: TRBJ2-2; DNA: TGTGCCAGCACCCTGAGCGGGGGCGAGAACACCGGGGAGCTGTTTTTT; CDR3: CASTLSGGENTGELFF